This entry lists 22 T cell receptor beta chains sequenced from one sample in a study of vaccination and CD4 T cells after COVID-19. Sequenced with the Oncomine TCR Beta short-read assay was DNA taken from cultured CD4+ T cells. Using the QIAamp micro DNA kit, genomic DNA was extracted from the CD4+ T cells that had been cultured. TCRdb ran MiXCR on the PCR reads and lists one entry per CDR3 protein. The sample lists roughly 9,500 distinct CDR3 sequences; roughly a third were seen once. These receptors have no identified antigens. Stated treatment: roughly 10-day PBMC culture with coronavirus spike peptide pools or control peptides (ViraFEST assay). Gathered ahead of the COVID-19 pandemic (2011-2018) were the CD4+ T cells of the unexposed donor. The sample comprised CD4+ T cells from blood, cultured in vitro. The receptors come from a human donor in good health.

This clonotype was counted once. This sequence joins TRBV24-1 and TRBJ2-5, with 9 bases identical to TRBD1. The germline gives CDR1 KGHDR, CDR2 SFDVKD. The junction had 4 bases not matched to a gene; V was cut back by 4 bases and J by 2 bases. The CDR3 is 15 residues long. CDR3 in amino acids: CATSDHRGRQETQYF. DNA of the CDR3: TGTGCCACCAGTGACCACAGGGGGCGGCAAGAGACCCAGTACTTC.

Comments on this clonotype: A junction end diverges from the germline sequence, so it may reflect a read error. The rearrangement links TRBV6-4 to TRBJ1-6; D is uncertain. CDR1 and CDR2 from the germline V gene are MRHNA and SNTAGT. CDR3 length: 13 amino acids. The CDR3 protein is CAGSPFGNSPLHF. CDR3 nucleotide sequence: TGTGCCGGCAGTCCCTTCGGGAATTCACCCCTCCACTTT.

This clonotype was counted only a few times. The chain is built from TRBV27 and TRBJ2-5; TRBD2 agrees at 11 bases. V shed 6 bases and J 5 bases; nucleotides not matched to a gene: 8. The length of the CDR3 is 15 residues. Germline V gene lookup returns CDR1 MNHEY and CDR2 SMNVEV (reference sequence). CDR3: CASSRLTSGNETQYF. The CDR3 DNA follows: TGTGCCAGCAGCCGCCTGACTAGCGGGAATGAGACCCAGTACTTC.

By proportion, this clonotype is large. In nucleotides, the CDR3 is TGTGCCATCAGTGATTCAGCGGGGGCCTACGAGCAGTACTTC. Protein: CAISDSAGAYEQYF. The chain couples TRBV10-3 to TRBJ2-7; 8 positions match TRBD2. The CDR3 extends over 14 amino acids. Germline V lookup: CDR1 ENHRY, CDR2 SYGVKD. The J segment lost 2 bases and the V segment lost 3 bases, leaving 3 bases of the junction unmatched.

This clonotype was counted between two and nine times. CDR3: CASSFRGGSLHF. For the CDR3, the DNA is TGTGCCAGCAGTTTTAGAGGAGGTTCCCTCCACTTT. The rearrangement joins TRBV27 to TRBJ1-6; D remains unclear. The V gene's germline CDR1 is MNHEY and CDR2 SMNVEV (reference sequence). Trimming shortened V by 3 bases and J by 14 bases, and 11 bases separated the two germline ends. The CDR3 contains 12 residues.

CDR3: CASGGVGTDTQYF. In DNA form, the CDR3 reads TGTGCCAGCGGGGGGGTTGGCACAGATACGCAGTATTTT. The rearrangement joins TRBV2 to TRBJ2-3, with 7 nucleotides matching TRBD2. From germline, CDR1 is SNHLY and CDR2 FYNNEI. The CDR3 covers 13 residues. V lost 8 bases, J lost 1 base, and 3 bases stayed unmatched.

This clonotype was picked up a small number of times. This chain joins TRBV5-5 and TRBJ2-5; D gene uncertain. The CDR3 totals 13 residues. V gave up 4 bases and J gave up 5 bases, with 12 bases separating them. Per germline, CDR1 SGHKS and CDR2 YYEKEE (reference sequence). The CDR3 DNA reads TGTGCCAGCAGCCGTCCGGAATCGGAGACCCAGTACTTC. It yields the protein CASSRPESETQYF.

The genes are TRBV7-2 and TRBJ2-7, with a possible D match to TRBD1 (6 bases). Trimming removed 0 bases from V and 6 bases from J, with 6 bases in between. The CDR3 loop spans 12 amino acids. The germline CDR1 and CDR2 sequences are SGHTA and FQGNSA. The CDR3 nucleotides are TGTGCCAGCAGCTTAGCCAGGGGCGAGCAGTACTTC. It encodes CASSLARGEQYF.

By sample fraction, this clonotype is medium-sized. The J gene is TRBJ1-5, the V gene TRBV7-8; a possible D gene is TRBD1 (5 bases). With 5 bases removed from V and 4 bases from J, the gap between germline ends came to 18 bases. This CDR3 is built from 16 residues. CDR1 is SGHVS and CDR2 is FQNEAQ in the germline V gene. CDR3: CASSVTTGTLNQPQHF. CDR3 nucleotides: TGTGCCAGCAGCGTTACAACCGGGACTTTAAATCAGCCCCAGCATTTT.

With respect to this clonotype: The conserved closing phenylalanine or tryptophan is absent in this CDR3, likely reflecting a read error. V usage is TRBV7-9 and J usage is TRBJ2-7; D might be TRBD1 (5 bases). Germline assignment: CDR1 SEHNR and CDR2 FQNEAQ (reference sequence). The CDR3 contains 14 residues. Trimming took off 3 bases at V and 5 bases at J, with 14 bases between the two ends. The DNA for the CDR3 is TGTGCCAGCAGCTTTGGCAGACAGAGGAACGAGCAGTACCTC. Amino acid sequence: CASSFGRQRNEQYL.

This clonotype was seen more than once but under ten times. The rearrangement joins TRBV5-8 to TRBJ2-7, with 13 positions matching TRBD2. The germline gives CDR1 SGHTS, CDR2 YDEGEE. The CDR3 has 16 residues. V lost 5 bases and J lost 2; bases outside the gene matches: 7. CDR3 DNA: TGTGCCAGCAGTAAAGGGGGGACTAGCGGGACCTACGAGCAGTACTTC. Amino acids: CASSKGGTSGTYEQYF.

This clonotype was found a few times. This chain connects TRBV10-3 to TRBJ1-1, with 7 bases lining up with TRBD1. This CDR3 has 13 amino acids. In germline, CDR1 is ENHRY, CDR2 SYGVKD. V shed 10 bases and J 10 bases; nucleotides not matched to a gene: 15. CDR3 coding DNA: TGTGCCACCTTCGGCAGGGCGCAGGGGGGAGCTTTCTTT. Translating gives CATFGRAQGGAFF.

The chain couples TRBV21-1 to TRBJ2-3; TRBD1, the table's D call, was not compared with the DNA. TRBV21-1 is marked as a pseudogene. There are 18 residues in the CDR3. CDR3 coding DNA: TGTGCCAGCAGCGAAGCGGAGCCGAGGACAGGGAAAGCAGATACGCAGTATTTT. This gives the protein CASSEAEPRTGKADTQYF.

V is TRBV7-9 and J is TRBJ2-7; 7 positions match TRBD1. This CDR3 spans 13 amino acids. The germline V gene has CDR1 SEHNR and CDR2 FQNEAQ (reference sequence). The V and J ends lost 5 bases and 6 bases, in that order; junction bases with no gene match: 7. CDR3: CASSQGVVLEQYF. For the CDR3, the DNA is TGTGCCAGCAGCCAGGGGGTCGTTCTCGAGCAGTACTTC.

CDR3 region: CSVERGDPMRSTDTQYF. The CDR3 DNA sequence: TGCAGCGTGGAACGGGGGGACCCCATGAGGAGCACAGATACGCAGTATTTT. The rearrangement links TRBV29-1 to TRBJ2-3; TRBD2 aligns across 7 bases. This CDR3 has 17 amino acids. With 6 bases clipped from V and 0 bases from J, the junction kept 15 bases outside the gene matches. Germline loops: CDR1 SQVTM, CDR2 ANQGSEA.

This sequence joins TRBV6-2 or TRBV6-3 and TRBJ2-3; D remains unclear. Trimming removed 5 bases at V and 5 bases at J, with 11 bases between. CDR3 length: 13 residues. Germline CDR1 reads MNHEY; CDR2 reads SVGEGT. The CDR3 loop is CASSPWTGDTQYF. CDR3 nucleotide sequence: TGTGCCAGCAGTCCGTGGACGGGAGATACGCAGTATTTT.

The rearrangement links TRBV9 to TRBJ2-1; no definite D call. Germline V gene sequence: CDR1 SGDLS, CDR2 YYNGEE. The CDR3 spans 17 residues. Trimming shortened V by 6 bases and J by 0 bases, and 19 bases separated the two germline ends. CDR3 sequence reads: CASTSGGDVHSYNEQFF. CDR3 bases: TGTGCCAGCACCTCAGGCGGCGACGTCCACTCCTACAATGAGCAGTTCTTC.

The chain links TRBV6-2 or TRBV6-3 to TRBJ2-2; TRBD1 is a possible D gene (6 bases). The CDR3 totals 16 residues. Trimming took off 6 bases at V and 7 bases at J, with 21 bases between the two ends. Germline assignment: CDR1 MNHEY and CDR2 SVGEGT. The CDR3 region has the DNA TGTGCCAGCAGCTTAAGGGATCCAGGGGTCGGCGGGGAGCTGTTTTTT. Residues: CASSLRDPGVGGELFF.

This chain links TRBV12-3 or TRBV12-4 with TRBJ1-6; D is unresolved. Trimming cost V 8 bases and J 2 bases, with 10 bases left between them. The length of the CDR3 is 14 residues. The CDR3 loop is CASGPLAYNSPLHF. The CDR3, as DNA: TGTGCCAGCGGACCTCTCGCCTATAATTCACCCCTCCACTTT.

This clonotype appeared a few times. V usage is TRBV7-9 and J usage is TRBJ2-7; TRBD2 matches 15 bases. With 5 bases clipped from V and 4 bases from J, the junction kept 9 bases outside the gene matches. The CDR3 is 17 residues long. Germline lookup yields CDR1 SEHNR and CDR2 FQNEAQ (reference sequence). The CDR3 bases are TGTGCCAGCAGCACCGGACTAGCGGGAGGGCCAGATTACGAGCAGTACTTC. Translated, it gives CASSTGLAGGPDYEQYF.

This chain connects TRBV4-1 to TRBJ2-7; D might be TRBD1 (6 bases). The CDR3 runs 16 residues. Trimming pared 3 bases from V and 3 bases from J, leaving 18 bases between. Germline loops: CDR1 MGHRA, CDR2 YSYEKL. CDR3 in amino acids: CASSHEGRSRGYEQYF. CDR3 sequence (DNA): TGCGCCAGCAGCCACGAAGGAAGGTCCAGGGGCTACGAGCAGTACTTC.

This clonotype turned up a few times. The chain has TRBV19 and TRBJ1-5; 9 positions match TRBD1. CDR1 and CDR2 from the germline V gene are LNHDA and SQIVND (reference sequence). V lost 4 bases to trimming and J lost 7 bases; unmatched junction nucleotides: 8. This CDR3 region has 15 residues. The CDR3 region is CASSRGTGSVQPQHF. The CDR3 bases are TGTGCCAGTAGTAGGGGGACAGGGTCAGTGCAGCCCCAGCATTTT.